The T cell receptor beta chain under discussion was sequenced for a study of cytomegalovirus exposure and HLA in healthy donors. Germline CDR1 MDHEN, CDR2 SYDVKM. This CDR3 has 15 residues. The ends were cut back, 5 bases at V and 5 bases at J, with 16 bases in the middle. 13 Jbeta primers and 60 Vbeta primers were used for the PCR. The table came from immunoSEQ multiplex PCR; TCRdb's copy has only in-frame clones and leaves some out. This table holds roughly 120,000 clones. V and J are TRBV28 and TRBJ1-5, with D possibly TRBD1 on 6 matching bases. This TCR was sampled from a young man in good health and CMV-seronegative. The source material was PBMCs. The CDR3 DNA sequence: TGTGCCAGCAGTGATCCCGGGACACCATATCAGCCCCAGCATTTT. Protein product: CASSDPGTPYQPQHF.